These 18 T cell receptor beta chains were sequenced from one sample in a study of T cell changes during pregnancy in multiple sclerosis. Only in-frame clones appear in the TCRdb table, and some are missing; sequencing was by immunoSEQ multiplex PCR. The sample gives 55,000 to 80,000 clones, roughly 88% of which show up once; roughly 9.5% is in the top ten. This sample comprised peripheral blood, obtained after pregnancy. The receptors shown here come from a female donor in good health, enrolled as a control in a pregnancy study.

V is TRBV7-8 and J is TRBJ1-1; the match to TRBD1 covers 10 bases. The V gene's germline CDR1 is SGHVS and CDR2 FQNEAQ. The CDR3 runs 19 residues. Losses at the gene ends were 0 bases for V and 0 bases for J; bases not matched to a gene: 10. This chain's CDR3 is CASSLARDRGIPLNTEAFF. The CDR3 DNA follows: TGTGCCAGCAGCTTAGCCCGGGACAGGGGTATCCCACTGAACACTGAAGCTTTCTTT.

The chain couples TRBV30 to TRBJ2-7, with TRBD2 as a possible D gene (5 bases). Between the trimmed V and J ends, which lost 0 bases and 2 bases, there was a span of 8 bases. The germline gives CDR1 GTSNPN, CDR2 SVGIG (reference sequence). This CDR3 has 13 amino acids. In nucleotides, the CDR3 is TGTGCCTGGAGTGTAGCGGAGACCTACGAGCAGTACTTC. It yields the protein CAWSVAETYEQYF.

In this sample, this clone turned up once. The chain has TRBV11-3 and TRBJ1-1, with D unclear. CDR1 and CDR2 from the germline V gene are SGHNT and YENEEA. Trimming removed 5 bases at V and 6 bases at J, with 10 bases between. The CDR3 runs 12 residues. Here the CDR3 DNA reads TGTGCCAGCAGCGACTGGGTCGCTGAAGCTTTCTTT. As protein: CASSDWVAEAFF.

The rearrangement uses TRBV11-3 and TRBJ1-6; TRBD1 might be the D (5 bases). This CDR3 region has 14 residues. The germline CDR1 and CDR2 sequences are SGHNT and YENEEA. Trimming shortened V by 6 bases and J by 5 bases, and 11 bases separated the two germline ends. The CDR3 region has the DNA TGTGCCAGCAGTCGGGAGGGGAATAATTCACCCCTCCACTTT. Its translation: CASSREGNNSPLHF.

This chain connects TRBV11-3 to TRBJ1-6; D is perhaps TRBD1 (5 bases). This CDR3 is built from 16 residues. Germline values: CDR1 SGHNT, CDR2 YENEEA. Trimming took off 5 bases at V and 8 bases at J, with 19 bases between the two ends. As DNA, the CDR3 is TGTGCCAGCAGCCCCCATAGTATGGGACTGGATTCACCCCTCCACTTT. It yields the protein CASSPHSMGLDSPLHF.

The chain recombines TRBV2 with TRBJ2-7; TRBD2 matches at 7 bases. This CDR3 spans 15 amino acids. The V segment lost 6 bases and the J segment 2 bases; nucleotides outside the gene matches: 10. The germline V gene encodes CDR1 SNHLY and CDR2 FYNNEI. As DNA, the CDR3 is TGTGCCAGCAGCGCTGAGCGGGATCAGACCTACGAGCAGTACTTC. This encodes CASSAERDQTYEQYF.

In this sample, this clone turned up once. The chain uses TRBV5-6 and TRBJ1-2; D remains ambiguous. The CDR3 is made up of 14 amino acids. CDR1 is SGHDT and CDR2 is YYEEEE in the germline V gene. Trimming stripped 3 bases from V and 4 bases from J, with 13 bases between. The CDR3 coding sequence is TGTGCCAGCAGCTCGCGGTCGCGAGGCTATGGCTACACCTTC. Translation: CASSSRSRGYGYTF.

This rearrangement joins TRBV25-1 to TRBJ2-2; D might be TRBD1 (5 bases). Germline V CDR1 and CDR2: MGHDK, SYGVNS. V lost 7 bases and J 8 bases, leaving 17 bases between the germline ends. The CDR3 spans 14 residues. CDR3 bases: TGTGCCAGCAACCAAAGGGGCCAGGGTGGGGAGCTGTTTTTT. Translation gives CASNQRGQGGELFF.

This chain uses TRBV7-9 with TRBJ1-1; a possible D gene is TRBD1 (5 bases). Per germline, CDR1 SEHNR and CDR2 FQNEAQ (reference sequence). The V and J ends lost 5 bases and 7 bases respectively, with 14 bases between them. The CDR3 contains 13 residues. The CDR3: CASSPDRQYEAFF. CDR3 nucleotides: TGTGCCAGCAGCCCCGACAGACAGTATGAAGCTTTCTTT.

V is TRBV19 and J is TRBJ1-2; 7 positions agree with TRBD1. The CDR3 totals 12 residues. V shed 6 bases and J 3 bases; nucleotides not matched to a gene: 1. The germline V gene has CDR1 LNHDA and CDR2 SQIVND (reference sequence). CDR3 residues: CASSGQDYGYTF. CDR3 sequence (DNA): TGTGCCAGTAGCGGACAGGACTATGGCTACACCTTC. The variable domain in full, completed from reference TRBV19 and TRBJ1-2, reads DGGITQSPKYLFRKEGQNVTLSCEQNLNHDAMYWYRQDPGQGLRLIYYSQIVNDFQKGDIAEGYSVSREKKESFPLTVTSAQKNPTAFYLCASSGQDYGYTFGSGTRLTVV.

This clone was detected only once. The CDR3 DNA follows: TGTGCCAGCAGGGCGAACAGGGCTAACACCGGGGAGCTGTTTTTT. Its protein is CASRANRANTGELFF. The chain employs TRBV27 and TRBJ2-2; weak D call: TRBD1 (6 bases). The germline CDR1 and CDR2 sequences are MNHEY and SMNVEV (reference sequence). This CDR3 spans 15 amino acids. Between the trimmed V and J ends, which lost 6 bases and 2 bases, there was a span of 13 bases.

The sample holds one count of this clone. The rearrangement joins TRBV11-2 to TRBJ1-1, with D perhaps TRBD1 (5 bases). In germline, CDR1 is SGHAT, CDR2 FQNNGV. The V and J ends lost 3 bases and 6 bases respectively, with 17 bases between them. This CDR3 comprises 15 residues. In DNA form, the CDR3 reads TGTGCCAGCAGCTTCGTCGGAGGGAAGGGGCCTGAAGCTTTCTTT. It codes for CASSFVGGKGPEAFF.

The chain joins TRBV9 to TRBJ2-1, with 11 bases aligning to TRBD2. J lost 8 bases, V lost 1 base, and 5 bases had no gene match. The CDR3 runs to 15 residues. CDR1 is SGDLS and CDR2 is YYNGEE in the germline V gene. The CDR3 region is CASSVSSGRLHEQFF. The CDR3 bases are TGTGCCAGCAGCGTATCTAGCGGGAGGCTGCATGAGCAGTTCTTC. The full variable domain, rest sourced from reference TRBV9 and TRBJ2-1, is DSGVTQTPKHLITATGQRVTLRCSPRSGDLSVYWYQQSLDQGLQFLIQYYNGEERAKGNILERFSAQQFPDLHSELNLSSLELGDSALYFCASSVSSGRLHEQFFGPGTRLTVL.

The V gene is TRBV7-8, the J gene TRBJ2-5, with 9 bases identical to TRBD2. J lost 0 bases, V lost 3 bases, and 5 bases had no gene match. The CDR3 runs 16 residues. Germline V gives CDR1 SGHVS, CDR2 FQNEAQ. In DNA form, the CDR3 reads TGTGCCAGCAGCTTTAAACTAGCGGGCAACCAAGAGACCCAGTACTTC. Protein product: CASSFKLAGNQETQYF.

The chain carries TRBV30 and TRBJ1-1, with TRBD1 as a possible D gene (6 bases). V dropped 4 bases and J dropped 2 bases, with 17 bases sitting between them. Germline V CDR1 and CDR2: GTSNPN, SVGIG (reference sequence). This CDR3 has 15 residues. DNA for the CDR3: TGTGCCTGGACAGCGGGGGCGGGTGTAAACACTGAAGCTTTCTTT. Translating it yields CAWTAGAGVNTEAFF. Full variable domain (remainder filled in from reference TRBV30 and TRBJ1-1): SQTIHQWPATLVQPVGSPLSLECTVEGTSNPNLYWYRQAAGRGLQLLFYSVGIGQISSEVPQNLSASRPQDRQFILSSKKLLLSDSGFYLCAWTAGAGVNTEAFFGQGTRLTVV.

The chain carries TRBV5-6 and TRBJ2-4; 8 nucleotides match TRBD2. Trimming cost V 2 bases and J 0 bases; bases outside gene matches: 1. The length of the CDR3 is 15 residues. The germline gives CDR1 SGHDT, CDR2 YYEEEE. This chain's CDR3 is CASSFGGAAKNIQYF. CDR3 in DNA: TGTGCCAGCAGCTTCGGGGGGGCAGCCAAAAACATTCAGTACTTC.

The V gene is TRBV18, the J gene TRBJ1-5, with 9 bases matching TRBD1. The CDR3 spans 13 residues. Germline CDR1 is KGHSH and CDR2 is LQKENI. J lost 6 bases, V lost 6 bases, and 3 bases had no gene match. CDR3 DNA sequence: TGTGCCAGCTCCCGACAGGGGGGTCAGCCCCAGCATTTT. Residues: CASSRQGGQPQHF. Filled out from reference TRBV18 and TRBJ1-5, the complete variable domain reads NAGVMQNPRHLVRRRGQEARLRCSPMKGHSHVYWYRQLPEEGLKFMVYLQKENIIDESGMPKERFSAEFPKEGPSILRIQQVVRGDSAAYFCASSRQGGQPQHFGDGTRLSIL.

V and J are TRBV7-6 and TRBJ2-1, with D maybe TRBD2 (6 bases). The germline V gene encodes CDR1 SGHVS and CDR2 FNYEAQ. The CDR3 length is 14 residues. Trimming shortened V by 3 bases and J by 2 bases, and 8 bases separated the two germline ends. The CDR3 sequence: CASSFSGPYNEQFF. CDR3 nucleotide sequence: TGTGCCAGCAGCTTTAGCGGTCCCTACAATGAGCAGTTCTTC.